The 20 T cell receptor beta chains given below trace back to one sample, sequenced in a study of radiotherapy plus CTLA-4 blockade in lung cancer. Sequencing used immunoSEQ multiplex PCR; TCRdb keeps in-frame clones, though not all of them. The sample has 20,000 to 25,000 clones, about three quarters seen once. The source material was peripheral blood, sampled from a patient treated with radiotherapy plus ipilimumab. These receptors were taken from a human donor with non-small cell lung cancer who had stable disease on radiotherapy plus ipilimumab.

J is TRBJ1-3 and V is TRBV18; D unresolved. V shed 4 bases and J shed 0 bases, with 13 bases lying between them. This CDR3 is built from 16 residues. Germline loops: CDR1 KGHSH, CDR2 LQKENI. The CDR3 nucleotides are TGTGCCAGCTCACTACAAACTTTCGTCTCTGGAAACACCATATATTTT. Encoded protein: CASSLQTFVSGNTIYF. Complete variable domain (other parts from reference TRBV18 and TRBJ1-3): NAGVMQNPRHLVRRRGQEARLRCSPMKGHSHVYWYRQLPEEGLKFMVYLQKENIIDESGMPKERFSAEFPKEGPSILRIQQVVRGDSAAYFCASSLQTFVSGNTIYFGEGSWLTVV.

The chain uses TRBV27 and TRBJ1-4, with 7 bases lining up with TRBD1. Germline assignment: CDR1 MNHEY and CDR2 SMNVEV (reference sequence). J lost 5 bases, V lost 2 bases, and 8 bases had no gene match. This CDR3 has 16 amino acids. CDR3 in DNA: TGTGCCAGCAGTTTACTCGGGGCAGGGGGGAATGAAAAACTGTTTTTT. Translated, it gives CASSLLGAGGNEKLFF.

This clone was recorded once. The same CDR3 also results from other DNA sequences found in this sample. This rearrangement joins TRBV5-1 to TRBJ1-2; D is uncertain. This CDR3 is 13 amino acids long. CDR1 is SGHRS and CDR2 is YFSETQ in the germline V gene. Trimming removed 0 bases at V and 3 bases at J, with 6 bases between. The CDR3 coding sequence is TGCGCCAGCAGCTTGGCCGGGGACTATGGCTACACCTTC. Its translation: CASSLAGDYGYTF.

This chain connects TRBV28 to TRBJ1-2; 7 bases align to TRBD1. J gave up 4 bases and V 5 bases, and 4 bases lay outside the gene matches. The CDR3 loop spans 13 amino acids. Per the germline V gene, CDR1 is MDHEN and CDR2 is SYDVKM. The CDR3 sequence is CASSPSGGYGYTF. CDR3 coding DNA: TGTGCCAGCAGTCCATCAGGGGGCTATGGCTACACCTTC.

The CDR3 coding sequence is TGTGCCAGCAGTCCGAGTTCGGAGTCAGAGACCCAGTACTTC. Translating gives CASSPSSESETQYF. The genes are TRBV28 and TRBJ2-5; no definite D call. CDR3 length: 14 residues. From germline, CDR1 is MDHEN and CDR2 SYDVKM. Trimming took 5 bases from V and 4 from J, leaving 14 bases between them.

This clone was recorded only once. The rearrangement uses TRBV19 and TRBJ1-2, with D unresolved. Per germline, CDR1 LNHDA and CDR2 SQIVND (reference sequence). V lost 5 bases and J lost 4, with 11 bases in between. The CDR3 consists of 13 residues. The DNA for the CDR3 is TGTGCCAGTAGTGCCCGGGCCGCCTATGGCTACACCTTC. Its translation is CASSARAAYGYTF.

This chain links TRBV5-6 with TRBJ2-5; D might be TRBD2 (5 bases). The DNA matches TRBJ2-7 better at its end, which makes the J call doubtful. The CDR3 consists of 15 residues. CDR1 SGHDT and CDR2 YYEEEE come from the germline V gene. CDR3 nucleotides: TGTGCCAGCAGCTCCCTTGGTGAGGGCACCTACGAGCAGTACTTC. It yields the protein CASSSLGEGTYEQYF.

This clone was seen a few times. The chain recombines TRBV5-3 with TRBJ1-3; D gene unclear. TRBV5-3 is filed as an ORF, its function uncertain. Deletions cut 8 bases from V and 0 bases from J, with 15 bases between. This CDR3 comprises 15 residues. Written as DNA, the CDR3 is TGTGCCAGCACCGCGTGCCGCATCTCTGGAAACACCATATATTTT. This sequence encodes CASTACRISGNTIYF.

The rearrangement joins TRBV29-1 to TRBJ2-6; no clear D. Germline CDR1 is SQVTM and CDR2 is ANQGSEA. The CDR3 is made up of 15 amino acids. The V end lost 3 bases, the J end lost 0 bases, and 9 bases lay between the germline ends. Here the CDR3 DNA reads TGCAGCGTTGACCCCCAGAGCTCTGGGGCCAACGTCCTGACTTTC. Protein product: CSVDPQSSGANVLTF.

J is TRBJ2-3 and V is TRBV19; TRBD2 aligns across 9 bases. The germline V gene has CDR1 LNHDA and CDR2 SQIVND (reference sequence). The CDR3 extends over 15 amino acids. V lost 6 bases, J lost 6 bases, and 10 bases stayed unmatched. The DNA of the CDR3 is TGTGCCAGTAGCTTCCTAGCGGGAACCGGTGATACGCAGTATTTT. Residues: CASSFLAGTGDTQYF.

This clone was observed a handful of times. The rearrangement uses TRBV4-1 and TRBJ2-7; possibly TRBD2 for D (5 bases). V was pared by 4 bases and J by 2 bases, with 18 bases between. Germline CDR1 is MGHRA and CDR2 is YSYEKL. This CDR3 spans 16 amino acids. CDR3 amino acids: CASSPPGLNKAYEQYF. The CDR3 DNA sequence: TGCGCCAGCAGCCCTCCCGGACTGAATAAAGCCTACGAGCAGTACTTC.

This sequence joins TRBV28 and TRBJ1-4; D gene unclear. The CDR3 has 14 residues. The germline V and J ends were trimmed by 5 bases and 0 bases, with 7 bases remaining between them. Germline loops: CDR1 MDHEN, CDR2 SYDVKM. The CDR3 DNA reads TGTGCCAGCAGTCGGTCCGCAACTAATGAAAAACTGTTTTTT. Amino acid sequence: CASSRSATNEKLFF. The whole variable domain, remainder taken from reference TRBV28 and TRBJ1-4, is DVKVTQSSRYLVKRTGEKVFLECVQDMDHENMFWYRQDPGLGLRLIYFSYDVKMKEKGDIPEGYSVSREKKERFSLILESASTNQTSMYLCASSRSATNEKLFFGSGTQLSVL.

The V gene is TRBV19, the J gene TRBJ2-5; TRBD1 or TRBD2 may be the D gene (5 bases each). V was shortened by 5 bases and J by 2 bases, with 12 bases between the two germline ends. The CDR3 has 14 residues. CDR1 and CDR2 (germline): LNHDA, SQIVND (reference sequence). This chain's CDR3 is CASSRQGAQETQYF. Written as DNA, the CDR3 is TGTGCCAGTAGTCGGCAGGGAGCACAAGAGACCCAGTACTTC.

This chain uses TRBV25-1 with TRBJ2-1, with 11 bases identical to TRBD2. With 2 bases clipped from V and 7 bases from J, the junction kept 7 bases outside the gene matches. The CDR3 has 16 residues. Germline CDR1 MGHDK, CDR2 SYGVNS. CDR3 sequence reads: CASSEIAGGPSNEQFF. In nucleotides, the CDR3 is TGTGCCAGCAGTGAAATAGCGGGAGGGCCCTCGAATGAGCAGTTCTTC.

The rearrangement joins TRBV11-3 to TRBJ2-5, with no clear D. CDR3 size: 13 residues. Germline values: CDR1 SGHNT, CDR2 YENEEA. V lost 1 base and J lost 5, with 8 bases in between. The CDR3 reads CASSLVAGETQYF. DNA of the CDR3: TGTGCCAGCAGCTTAGTGGCCGGGGAGACCCAGTACTTC.

The rearrangement uses TRBV5-1 and TRBJ2-3; a possible D gene is TRBD2 (5 bases). Trimming stripped 0 bases from V and 2 bases from J, with 10 bases between. The CDR3 contains 15 residues. Germline-derived CDR1 and CDR2 are SGHRS and YFSETQ. This CDR3 is CASSLVGGSTDTQYF. The CDR3 DNA reads as TGCGCCAGCAGCTTGGTCGGCGGGTCCACAGATACGCAGTATTTT.

This clone is categorized as medium-sized. The chain joins TRBV9 to TRBJ2-1; 10 bases map to TRBD2. This CDR3 is 16 amino acids long. The V gene's germline CDR1 is SGDLS and CDR2 YYNGEE. V shed 2 bases, J shed 7 bases, and the junction held 9 bases outside the gene matches. The DNA for the CDR3 is TGTGCCAGCAGCGTTTTACTAGCGGGAACCAGGAATGAGCAGTTCTTC. Its translation is CASSVLLAGTRNEQFF.

Only one count was recorded for this clone. This chain uses TRBV2 with TRBJ2-7; possibly TRBD2 for D (6 bases). The CDR3 runs 13 residues. Germline CDR1 and CDR2: SNHLY and FYNNEI. The V gene lost 6 bases and the J gene lost 3 bases, with 12 bases spanning the gap. The CDR3 loop is CASSDGTYYEQYF. Here the CDR3 DNA reads TGTGCCAGCAGCGACGGGACTTACTACGAGCAGTACTTC.

The chain couples TRBV5-1 to TRBJ2-7; possibly TRBD2 for D (6 bases). Germline V gene lookup returns CDR1 SGHRS and CDR2 YFSETQ. Trimming shortened V by 1 base and J by 6 bases, and 17 bases separated the two germline ends. The CDR3 totals 15 residues. The CDR3 protein is CASSLSQGGSGEQYF. The CDR3 DNA reads TGCGCCAGCAGCTTGTCGCAGGGAGGTTCCGGCGAGCAGTACTTC.

This clone ranks as medium-sized. The chain employs TRBV10-3 and TRBJ1-4; 8 bases match TRBD1. Germline loops: CDR1 ENHRY, CDR2 SYGVKD. This CDR3 spans 14 amino acids. V shed 6 bases, J shed 4 bases, and the junction held 4 bases outside the gene matches. CDR3 region: CAIRQDRGNEKLFF. DNA of the CDR3: TGTGCCATCAGACAAGACAGGGGTAATGAAAAACTGTTTTTT.